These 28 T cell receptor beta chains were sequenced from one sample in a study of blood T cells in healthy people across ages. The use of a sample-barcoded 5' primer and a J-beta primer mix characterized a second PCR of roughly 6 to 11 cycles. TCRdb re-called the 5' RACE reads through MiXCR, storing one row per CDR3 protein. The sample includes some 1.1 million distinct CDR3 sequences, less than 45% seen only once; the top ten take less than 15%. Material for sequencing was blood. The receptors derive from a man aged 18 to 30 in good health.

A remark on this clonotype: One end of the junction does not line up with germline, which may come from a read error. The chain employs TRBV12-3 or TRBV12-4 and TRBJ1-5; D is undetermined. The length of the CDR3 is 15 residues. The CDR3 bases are TGTGCCAGCAGTTCTAGTACCTATAGCAATCGGCCCCAGCATTTT. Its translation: CASSSSTYSNRPQHF.

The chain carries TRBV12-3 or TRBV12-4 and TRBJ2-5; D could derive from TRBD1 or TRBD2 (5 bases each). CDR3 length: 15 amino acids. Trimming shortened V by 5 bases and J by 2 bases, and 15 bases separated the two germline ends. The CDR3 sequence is CASSPIGDGQETQYF. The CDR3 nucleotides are TGTGCCAGCAGTCCCATAGGGGACGGACAAGAGACCCAGTACTTC.

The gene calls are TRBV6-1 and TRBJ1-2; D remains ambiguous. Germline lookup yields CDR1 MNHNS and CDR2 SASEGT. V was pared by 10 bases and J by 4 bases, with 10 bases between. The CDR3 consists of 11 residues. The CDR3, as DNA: TGTGCCACCTATACCGGCTATGGCTACACCTTC. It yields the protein CATYTGYGYTF.

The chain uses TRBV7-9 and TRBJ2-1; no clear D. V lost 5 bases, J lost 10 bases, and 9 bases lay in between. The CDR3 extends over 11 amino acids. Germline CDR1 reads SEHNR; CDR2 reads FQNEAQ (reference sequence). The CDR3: CASSAQLEQFF. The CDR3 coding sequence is TGTGCCAGCAGCGCGCAGTTGGAGCAGTTCTTC.

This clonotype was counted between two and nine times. CDR3 loop: CASKGTDNTDTQYF. Written as DNA, the CDR3 is TGTGCCAGCAAGGGAACAGATAACACAGATACGCAGTATTTT. This chain uses TRBV21-1 with TRBJ2-3. TRBV21-1 is an annotated pseudogene. The CDR3 is made up of 14 amino acids.

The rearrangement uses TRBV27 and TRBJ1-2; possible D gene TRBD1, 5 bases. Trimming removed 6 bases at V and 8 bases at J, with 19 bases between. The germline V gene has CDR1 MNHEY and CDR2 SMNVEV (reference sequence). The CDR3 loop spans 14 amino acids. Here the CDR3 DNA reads TGTGCCAGCAGCTCGGGGACCCCCCGGGGAGGCTACACCTTC. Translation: CASSSGTPRGGYTF.

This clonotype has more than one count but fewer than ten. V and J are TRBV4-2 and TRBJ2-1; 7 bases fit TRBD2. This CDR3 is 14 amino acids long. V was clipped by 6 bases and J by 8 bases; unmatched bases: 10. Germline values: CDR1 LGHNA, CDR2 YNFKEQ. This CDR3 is CASRRLASVDEQFF. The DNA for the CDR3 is TGTGCCAGCAGACGACTAGCTTCGGTTGATGAGCAGTTCTTC.

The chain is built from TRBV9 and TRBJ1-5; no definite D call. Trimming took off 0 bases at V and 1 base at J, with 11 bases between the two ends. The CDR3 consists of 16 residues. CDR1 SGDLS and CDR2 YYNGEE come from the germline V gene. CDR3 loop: CASSVDAGTSNQPQHF. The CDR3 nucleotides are TGTGCCAGCAGCGTAGACGCGGGCACCAGCAATCAGCCCCAGCATTTT.

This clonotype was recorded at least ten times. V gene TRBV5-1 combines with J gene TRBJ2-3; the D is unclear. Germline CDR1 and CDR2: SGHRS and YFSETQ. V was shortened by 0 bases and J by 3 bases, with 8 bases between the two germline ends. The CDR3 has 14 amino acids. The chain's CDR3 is CASSLGSLTDTQYF. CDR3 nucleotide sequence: TGCGCCAGCAGCTTGGGGTCTTTGACAGATACGCAGTATTTT. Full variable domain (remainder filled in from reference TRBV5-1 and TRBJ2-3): KAGVTQTPRYLIKTRGQQVTLSCSPISGHRSVSWYQQTPGQGLQFLFEYFSETQRNKGNFPGRFSGRQFSNSRSEMNVSTLELGDSALYLCASSLGSLTDTQYFGPGTRLTVL.

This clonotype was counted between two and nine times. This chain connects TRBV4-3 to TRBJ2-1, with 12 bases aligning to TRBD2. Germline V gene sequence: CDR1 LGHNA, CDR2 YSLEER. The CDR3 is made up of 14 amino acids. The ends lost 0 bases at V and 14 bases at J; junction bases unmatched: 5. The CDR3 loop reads CASSQDLRLAGEFF. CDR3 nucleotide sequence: TGCGCCAGCAGCCAAGATCTTAGACTAGCGGGGGAGTTCTTC.

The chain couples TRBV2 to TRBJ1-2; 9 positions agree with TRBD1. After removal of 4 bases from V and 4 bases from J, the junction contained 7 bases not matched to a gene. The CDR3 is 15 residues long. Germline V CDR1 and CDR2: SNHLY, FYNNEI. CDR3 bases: TGTGCCAGCAGTGTGGGGACAGGGAAGACCTATGGCTACACCTTC. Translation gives CASSVGTGKTYGYTF.

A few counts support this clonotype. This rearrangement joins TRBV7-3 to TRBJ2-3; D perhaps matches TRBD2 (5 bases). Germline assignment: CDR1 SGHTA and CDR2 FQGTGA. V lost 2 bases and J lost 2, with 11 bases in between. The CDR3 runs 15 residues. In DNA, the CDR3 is TGTGCCAGCAGCTTAGGCTTGACTAACACAGATACGCAGTATTTT. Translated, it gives CASSLGLTNTDTQYF.

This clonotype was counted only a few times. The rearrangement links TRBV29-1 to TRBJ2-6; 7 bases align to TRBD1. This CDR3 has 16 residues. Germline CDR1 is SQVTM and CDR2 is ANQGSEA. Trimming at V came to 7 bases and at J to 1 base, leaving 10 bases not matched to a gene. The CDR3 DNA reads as TGCAGCGCCTGGACGGGACAGCTTTCTGGGGCCAACGTCCTGACTTTC. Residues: CSAWTGQLSGANVLTF.

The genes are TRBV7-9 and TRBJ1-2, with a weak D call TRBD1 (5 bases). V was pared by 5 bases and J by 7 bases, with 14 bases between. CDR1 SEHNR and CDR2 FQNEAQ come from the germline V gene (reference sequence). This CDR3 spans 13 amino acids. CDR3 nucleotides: TGTGCCAGCAGCCCTACCGGACAAGCTGGCTACACCTTC. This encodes CASSPTGQAGYTF.

The CDR3 DNA sequence: TGTGCCAGCAGCTTTTCTAGCGGTGATTCACCCCTCCACTTT. Translated: CASSFSSGDSPLHF. The rearrangement joins TRBV5-6 to TRBJ1-6; D is undetermined. Trimming took 2 bases from V and 8 from J, leaving 11 bases between them. Looked up from germline, CDR1 is SGHDT and CDR2 is YYEEEE. The CDR3 is made up of 14 amino acids. Full variable domain (outside the CDR3, taken from reference TRBV5-6 and TRBJ1-6): DAGVTQSPTHLIKTRGQQVTLRCSPKSGHDTVSWYQQALGQGPQFIFQYYEEEERQRGNFPDRFSGHQFPNYSSELNVNALLLGDSALYLCASSFSSGDSPLHFGNGTRLTVT.

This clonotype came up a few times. The CDR3 region is CSARDLGTGYTEAFF. CDR3 coding DNA: TGCAGTGCTAGAGATTTGGGGACAGGGTACACTGAAGCTTTCTTT. This sequence joins TRBV20-1 and TRBJ1-1; TRBD1 matches at 9 bases. CDR1 and CDR2 from the germline V gene are DFQATT and SNEGSKA (reference sequence). J was trimmed by 3 bases and V by 0 bases; bases with no gene match: 5. CDR3 length: 15 amino acids.

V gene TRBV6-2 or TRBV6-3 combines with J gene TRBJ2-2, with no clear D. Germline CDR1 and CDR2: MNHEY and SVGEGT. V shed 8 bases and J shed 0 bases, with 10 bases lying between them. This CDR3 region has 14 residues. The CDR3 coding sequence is TGTGCCAGCTTTTTTGACGCGAACACCGGGGAGCTGTTTTTT. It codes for CASFFDANTGELFF.

This CDR3 is CSARGTAREGSTDTQYF. The CDR3 nucleotides read TGCAGTGCTAGAGGCACGGCGCGGGAGGGATCCACAGATACGCAGTATTTT. This chain links TRBV20-1 with TRBJ2-3, with 9 bases aligning to TRBD2. J gave up 2 bases and V 1 base, and 10 bases lay outside the gene matches. The CDR3 runs 17 residues. CDR1 is DFQATT, CDR2 SNEGSKA, per germline (reference sequence).

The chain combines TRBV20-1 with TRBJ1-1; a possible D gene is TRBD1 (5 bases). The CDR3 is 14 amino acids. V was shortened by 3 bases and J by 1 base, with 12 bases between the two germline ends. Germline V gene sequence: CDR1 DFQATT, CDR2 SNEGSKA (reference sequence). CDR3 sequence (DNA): TGCAGTGCTAGCGGGGCATCAAAGAACACTGAAGCTTTCTTT. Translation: CSASGASKNTEAFF.

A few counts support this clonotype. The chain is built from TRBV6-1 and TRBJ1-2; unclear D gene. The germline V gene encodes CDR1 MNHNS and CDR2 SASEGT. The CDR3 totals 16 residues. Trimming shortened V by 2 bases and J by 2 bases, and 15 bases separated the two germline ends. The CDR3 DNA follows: TGTGCCAGCAGTGAACACCGCCTACGGGAGAACTATGGCTACACCTTC. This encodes CASSEHRLRENYGYTF.

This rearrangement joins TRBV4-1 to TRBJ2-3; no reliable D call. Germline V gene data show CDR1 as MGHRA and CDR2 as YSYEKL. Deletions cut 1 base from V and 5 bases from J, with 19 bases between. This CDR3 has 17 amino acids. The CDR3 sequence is CASSQVPSAASRDTQYF. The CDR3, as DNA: TGCGCCAGCAGCCAAGTCCCGTCGGCGGCAAGTAGAGATACGCAGTATTTT.

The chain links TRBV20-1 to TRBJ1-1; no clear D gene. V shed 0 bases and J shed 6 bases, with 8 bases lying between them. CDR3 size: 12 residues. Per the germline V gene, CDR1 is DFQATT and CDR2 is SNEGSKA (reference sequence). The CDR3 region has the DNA TGCAGTGCTAGAGACAACGGGGCTGAAGCTTTCTTT. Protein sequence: CSARDNGAEAFF.

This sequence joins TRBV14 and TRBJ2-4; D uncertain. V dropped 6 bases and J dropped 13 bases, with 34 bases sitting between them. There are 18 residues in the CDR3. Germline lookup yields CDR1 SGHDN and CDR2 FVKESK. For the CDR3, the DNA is TGTGCCAGCAGGGTCGGGCGAAAAGGGAATTTGGTCTACAATGAGCAGTACTTC. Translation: CASRVGRKGNLVYNEQYF.

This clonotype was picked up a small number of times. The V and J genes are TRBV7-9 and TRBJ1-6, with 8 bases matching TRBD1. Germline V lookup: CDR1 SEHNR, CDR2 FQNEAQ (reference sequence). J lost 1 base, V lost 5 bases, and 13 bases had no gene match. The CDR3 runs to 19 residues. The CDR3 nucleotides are TGTGCCAGCAGCCAAAGGACAGGGAAGGTAGAGTCCTATAATTCACCCCTCCACTTT. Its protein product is CASSQRTGKVESYNSPLHF. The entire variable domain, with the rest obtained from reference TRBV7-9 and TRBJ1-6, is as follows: DTGVSQNPRHKITKRGQNVTFRCDPISEHNRLYWYRQTLGQGPEFLTYFQNEAQLEKSRLLSDRFSAERPKGSFSTLEIQRTEQGDSAMYLCASSQRTGKVESYNSPLHFGNGTRLTVT.

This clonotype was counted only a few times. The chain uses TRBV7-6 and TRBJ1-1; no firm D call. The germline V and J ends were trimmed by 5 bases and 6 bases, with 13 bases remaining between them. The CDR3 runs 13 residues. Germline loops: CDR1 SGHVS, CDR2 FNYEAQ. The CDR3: CASSLSGVAEAFF. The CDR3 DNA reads TGTGCCAGCAGCCTCAGTGGAGTTGCTGAAGCTTTCTTT.

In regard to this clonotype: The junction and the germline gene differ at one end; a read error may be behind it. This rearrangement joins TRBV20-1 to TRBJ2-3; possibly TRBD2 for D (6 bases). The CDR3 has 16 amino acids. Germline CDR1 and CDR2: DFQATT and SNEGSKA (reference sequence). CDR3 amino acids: CSAPSWGEMTTDAQYF. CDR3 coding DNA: TGCAGTGCTCCCTCCTGGGGGGAGATGACAACAGATGCGCAGTATTTT.

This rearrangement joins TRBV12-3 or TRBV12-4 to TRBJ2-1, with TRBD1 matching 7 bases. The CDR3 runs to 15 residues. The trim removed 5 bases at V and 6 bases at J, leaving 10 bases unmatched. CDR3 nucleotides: TGTGCCAGCAGTCCCGGGGCAGGGGGTTCCAATGAGCAGTTCTTC. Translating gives CASSPGAGGSNEQFF.

For the CDR3, the DNA is TGTGCCAGCAGTCCCGTCGGGGGTGGCTATGGCTACACCTTC. It codes for CASSPVGGGYGYTF. The chain recombines TRBV7-3 with TRBJ1-2; D perhaps matches TRBD1 (5 bases). The CDR3 covers 14 residues. Germline V gives CDR1 SGHTA, CDR2 FQGTGA. Trimming took 6 bases from V and 4 from J, leaving 15 bases between them.